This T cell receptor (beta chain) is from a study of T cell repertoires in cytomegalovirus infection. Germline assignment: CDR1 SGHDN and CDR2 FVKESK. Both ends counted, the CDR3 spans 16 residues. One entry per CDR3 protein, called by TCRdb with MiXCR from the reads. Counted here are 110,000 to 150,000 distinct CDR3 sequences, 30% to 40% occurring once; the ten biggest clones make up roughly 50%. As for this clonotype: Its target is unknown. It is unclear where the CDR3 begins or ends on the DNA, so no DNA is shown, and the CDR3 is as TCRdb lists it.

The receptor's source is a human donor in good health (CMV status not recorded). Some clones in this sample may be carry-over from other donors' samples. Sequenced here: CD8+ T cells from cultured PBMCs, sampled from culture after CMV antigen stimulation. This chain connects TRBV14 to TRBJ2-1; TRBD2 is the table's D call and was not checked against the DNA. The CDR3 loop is CASSPVAGGIHNEQFF.